The 19 T cell receptor beta chains below all came from one sample that was sequenced in a study of human T cells and chemical hapten exposure. Specified time point: patch test 1, 2 weeks after DPC sensitization. Documented treatment: therapeutic diphenylcyclopropenone sensitization with weekly scalp DPC. TCRdb reprocessed the RACE reads via MiXCR and lists one record per CDR3 protein. This table has 80,000 to 100,000 distinct CDR3 sequences, roughly an eighth appearing once. Sequencing used whole blood, obtained in connection with sensitization to the hapten diphenylcyclopropenone (DPC). Receptors were obtained from a woman in her forties with alopecia areata. Some clones in this sample may be carry-over from other donors' samples.

The V and J genes are TRBV7-8 and TRBJ2-1; no definite D call. The CDR3 is 11 residues long. V lost 6 bases to trimming and J lost 7 bases, with 7 bases between them. Looked up from germline, CDR1 is SGHVS and CDR2 is FQNEAQ. CDR3 nucleotide sequence: TGTGCCAGCAGTTCGATGAATGAGCAGTTCTTC. Its protein product is CASSSMNEQFF.

This clonotype turned up a few times. The chain couples TRBV11-2 to TRBJ2-5, with 13 bases fitting TRBD2. Germline CDR1 is SGHAT and CDR2 is FQNNGV. J lost 4 bases, V lost 1 base, and 3 bases had no gene match. CDR3 size: 16 residues. The DNA for the CDR3 is TGTGCCAGCAGCTTAGGCGGACTAGCGGGAGTAGAGACCCAGTACTTC. Translation: CASSLGGLAGVETQYF.

This clonotype was recorded a few times. V usage is TRBV12-3 or TRBV12-4 and J usage is TRBJ1-1; 7 bases are shared with TRBD1. CDR3 length: 13 amino acids. Trimming took 6 bases from V and 5 from J; bases not matched to a gene: 6. The CDR3 nucleotides are TGTGCCAGCAGCCGACAGGGTAAAACTGAAGCTTTCTTT. Its translation is CASSRQGKTEAFF.

The chain links TRBV5-4 to TRBJ1-2, with TRBD1 as a possible D gene (6 bases). The V and J ends lost 6 bases and 1 base respectively, with 19 bases between them. The CDR3 is made up of 16 amino acids. Looked up from germline, CDR1 is SGHNT and CDR2 is YYREEE (reference sequence). The CDR3 loop reads CASKEGVPIFNYGYTF. The DNA of the CDR3 is TGTGCCAGCAAGGAGGGGGTCCCTATTTTTAACTATGGCTACACCTTC.

Many counts were recorded for this clonotype. The J gene is TRBJ2-7, the V gene TRBV4-1; 7 nucleotides line up with TRBD1. The V segment lost 4 bases and the J segment 1 base; nucleotides outside the gene matches: 7. Per the germline V gene, CDR1 is MGHRA and CDR2 is YSYEKL. The CDR3 is 15 amino acids. Here the CDR3 DNA reads TGCGCCAGCAGCCGAACAGGGGTGGTGTCCTACGAGCAGTACTTC. It is translated as CASSRTGVVSYEQYF.

The genes are TRBV7-2 and TRBJ1-6, with unresolved D. The CDR3 is made up of 16 amino acids. Germline V CDR1 and CDR2: SGHTA, FQGNSA. V lost 0 bases and J 7 bases, leaving 13 bases between the germline ends. The CDR3 protein is CASSLALGMGNSPLHF. CDR3 bases: TGTGCCAGCAGCTTAGCGCTCGGGATGGGGAATTCACCCCTCCACTTT.

The rearrangement uses TRBV20-1 and TRBJ2-3; TRBD2 aligns across 12 bases. Germline-derived CDR1 and CDR2 are DFQATT and SNEGSKA (reference sequence). V shed 1 base, J shed 3 bases, and the junction held 8 bases outside the gene matches. The CDR3 length is 17 residues. The CDR3 sequence is CSARAQTSGSLTDTQYF. The CDR3, as DNA: TGCAGTGCTAGAGCCCAGACTAGCGGGAGTTTAACAGATACGCAGTATTTT.

This clonotype was seen a handful of times. V and J are TRBV29-1 and TRBJ2-1; 8 bases agree with TRBD2. V lost 6 bases to trimming and J lost 7 bases; unmatched junction nucleotides: 11. This CDR3 has 14 residues. Germline CDR1 is SQVTM and CDR2 is ANQGSEA. The DNA for the CDR3 is TGCAGCGTCCAGCGGGAGAGGGGGAGGAATGAGCAGTTCTTC. Translation: CSVQRERGRNEQFF.

V and J are TRBV7-8 and TRBJ1-4, with TRBD1 matching over 9 bases. Germline values: CDR1 SGHVS, CDR2 FQNEAQ. CDR3 length equals 15 residues. Trimming took 5 bases from V and 7 from J; bases not matched to a gene: 8. Written as DNA, the CDR3 is TGTGCCAGCAGCGCCCGGACAGGGGTATTTGAAAAACTGTTTTTT. Translating gives CASSARTGVFEKLFF.

The chain couples TRBV3-1 to TRBJ2-1; D gene unclear. Germline V gene lookup returns CDR1 LGHDT and CDR2 YNNKEL (reference sequence). Trimming cost V 3 bases and J 10 bases, with 13 bases left between them. This CDR3 has 13 amino acids. The CDR3, as DNA: TGTGCCAGCAGCCAGGTCGCCGGAACAGAGCAGTTCTTC. Protein product: CASSQVAGTEQFF.

This clonotype was found many times. The J gene is TRBJ1-1, the V gene TRBV28; the D is unclear. The CDR3 is made up of 12 amino acids. Between the trimmed V and J ends, which lost 5 bases and 9 bases, there was a span of 13 bases. Germline CDR1 reads MDHEN; CDR2 reads SYDVKM. The CDR3 loop reads CASSTLPRQAFF. The CDR3 DNA follows: TGTGCCAGCAGTACCCTCCCGAGACAAGCTTTCTTT. Combining the CDR3 with reference TRBV28 and TRBJ1-1 gives the whole variable domain DVKVTQSSRYLVKRTGEKVFLECVQDMDHENMFWYRQDPGLGLRLIYFSYDVKMKEKGDIPEGYSVSREKKERFSLILESASTNQTSMYLCASSTLPRQAFFGQGTRLTVV.

There are a few counts of this clonotype. The gene calls are TRBV19 and TRBJ1-2; D gene uncertain. The CDR3 consists of 13 residues. Trimming shortened V by 3 bases and J by 1 base, and 6 bases separated the two germline ends. The germline CDR1 and CDR2 sequences are LNHDA and SQIVND (reference sequence). CDR3: CASSILGNYGYTF. DNA of the CDR3: TGTGCCAGTAGTATTTTGGGTAACTATGGCTACACCTTC.

This clonotype was counted a few times. The chain employs TRBV5-1 and TRBJ2-2; the D is unclear. Germline V gene lookup returns CDR1 SGHRS and CDR2 YFSETQ. V was cut by 1 base and J by 5 bases, with 12 bases left in between. The CDR3 runs to 15 residues. CDR3 sequence: CASSLMDALTGELFF. As DNA, the CDR3 is TGCGCCAGCAGCTTGATGGACGCGCTGACCGGGGAGCTGTTTTTT.

This clonotype was observed a few times. The chain combines TRBV7-6 with TRBJ1-3; D not resolved. CDR3 length: 15 amino acids. Germline CDR1 reads SGHVS; CDR2 reads FNYEAQ. The germline V and J ends were trimmed by 5 bases and 0 bases, with 11 bases remaining between them. CDR3 DNA: TGTGCCAGCAGCCTTGACGGCTTCTCTGGAAACACCATATATTTT. Encoded protein: CASSLDGFSGNTIYF.

The V gene is TRBV6-5, the J gene TRBJ1-5; tentative D call: TRBD1 (6 bases). Trimming shortened V by 6 bases and J by 0 bases, and 12 bases separated the two germline ends. The CDR3 runs to 15 residues. Looked up from germline, CDR1 is MNHEY and CDR2 is SVGAGI. CDR3 coding DNA: TGTGCCAGCAGGGAACAGGGAGGTAGCAATCAGCCCCAGCATTTT. Translation gives CASREQGGSNQPQHF.

The rearrangement links TRBV6-4 to TRBJ1-6; weak D call: TRBD1 (6 bases). Per the germline V gene, CDR1 is MRHNA and CDR2 is SNTAGT. V was clipped by 6 bases and J by 7 bases, with 10 bases between them. CDR3 size: 13 residues. Here the CDR3 DNA reads TGTGCCAGCAGGGACAGCGGGAATTCACCCCTCCACTTT. It yields the protein CASRDSGNSPLHF.

Only a few counts were recorded for this clonotype. This sequence joins TRBV18 and TRBJ2-1; 7 bases line up with TRBD2. The CDR3 extends over 14 amino acids. V trimming: 3 bases; J trimming: 5 bases; junction bases outside the gene matches: 4. Germline V lookup: CDR1 KGHSH, CDR2 LQKENI. DNA for the CDR3: TGTGCCAGCTCACCGCCTAGCGGTGACAATGAGCAGTTCTTC. Its translation is CASSPPSGDNEQFF.

This clonotype occurred a few times. The gene calls are TRBV6-5 and TRBJ2-7; D gene unclear. The CDR3 loop spans 14 amino acids. Trimming cost V 0 bases and J 0 bases, with 6 bases left between them. From germline, CDR1 is MNHEY and CDR2 SVGAGI. CDR3 region: CASSYSSSSYEQYF. The CDR3 region has the DNA TGTGCCAGCAGTTACTCGAGTAGCTCCTACGAGCAGTACTTC.

This clonotype was picked up a small number of times. The chain is built from TRBV12-3 or TRBV12-4 and TRBJ2-3; no firm D call. The CDR3 sequence is 15 residues long. Trimming stripped 6 bases from V and 3 bases from J, with 16 bases between. As DNA, the CDR3 is TGTGCCAGCAGCCACGACACCACCAGTACAGATACGCAGTATTTT. It is translated as CASSHDTTSTDTQYF.